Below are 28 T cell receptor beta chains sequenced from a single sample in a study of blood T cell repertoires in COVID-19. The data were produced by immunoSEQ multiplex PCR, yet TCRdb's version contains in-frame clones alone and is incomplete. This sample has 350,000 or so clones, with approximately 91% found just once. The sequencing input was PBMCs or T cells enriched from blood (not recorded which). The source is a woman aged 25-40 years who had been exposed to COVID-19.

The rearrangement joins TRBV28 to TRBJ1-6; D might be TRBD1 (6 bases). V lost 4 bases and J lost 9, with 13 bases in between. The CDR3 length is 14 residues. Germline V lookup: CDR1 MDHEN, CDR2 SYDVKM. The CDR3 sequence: CASSSAGARSPLHF. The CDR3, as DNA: TGTGCCAGCAGTTCGGCGGGGGCGCGTTCACCCCTCCACTTT.

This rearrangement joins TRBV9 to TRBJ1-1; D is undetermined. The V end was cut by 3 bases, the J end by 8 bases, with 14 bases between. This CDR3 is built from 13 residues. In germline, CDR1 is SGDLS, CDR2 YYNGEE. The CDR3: CASSAEDPGEAFF. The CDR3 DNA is TGTGCCAGCAGCGCCGAGGACCCGGGGGAAGCTTTCTTT.

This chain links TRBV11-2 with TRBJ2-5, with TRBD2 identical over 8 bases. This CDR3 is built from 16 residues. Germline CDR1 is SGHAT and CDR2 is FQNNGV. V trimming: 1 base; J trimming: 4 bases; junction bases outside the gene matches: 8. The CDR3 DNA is TGTGCCAGCAGCTTAGGCTGGGCGGGAGGCCGAGAGACCCAGTACTTC. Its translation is CASSLGWAGGRETQYF.

In DNA form, the CDR3 reads TGTGCCAGTAGTTGGGGCGTTTGGAATGAGCAGTTCTTC. This codes for CASSWGVWNEQFF. This chain uses TRBV19 with TRBJ2-1; possibly TRBD1 for D (5 bases). Germline V gene sequence: CDR1 LNHDA, CDR2 SQIVND (reference sequence). This CDR3 is built from 13 residues. V was pared by 5 bases and J by 7 bases, with 12 bases between.

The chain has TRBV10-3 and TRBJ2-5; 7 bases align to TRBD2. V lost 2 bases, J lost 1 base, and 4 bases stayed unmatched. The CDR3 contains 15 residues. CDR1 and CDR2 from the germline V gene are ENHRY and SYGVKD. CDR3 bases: TGTGCCATCAGTGAGGGGAGGGTTACCCAAGAGACCCAGTACTTC. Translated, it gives CAISEGRVTQETQYF.

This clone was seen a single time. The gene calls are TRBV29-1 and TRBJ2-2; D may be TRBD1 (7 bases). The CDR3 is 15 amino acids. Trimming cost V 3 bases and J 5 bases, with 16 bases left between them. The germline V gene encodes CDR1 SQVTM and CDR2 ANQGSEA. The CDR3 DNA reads TGCAGCGTTGACTGGCCAGGGGGGATGACCGGGGAGCTGTTTTTT. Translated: CSVDWPGGMTGELFF.

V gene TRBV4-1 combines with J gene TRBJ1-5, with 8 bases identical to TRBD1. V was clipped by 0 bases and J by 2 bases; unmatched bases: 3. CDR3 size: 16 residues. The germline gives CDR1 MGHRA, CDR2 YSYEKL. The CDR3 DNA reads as TGCGCCAGCAGCCAAGAGCCAGGGGGCGGCAATCAGCCCCAGCATTTT. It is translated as CASSQEPGGGNQPQHF.

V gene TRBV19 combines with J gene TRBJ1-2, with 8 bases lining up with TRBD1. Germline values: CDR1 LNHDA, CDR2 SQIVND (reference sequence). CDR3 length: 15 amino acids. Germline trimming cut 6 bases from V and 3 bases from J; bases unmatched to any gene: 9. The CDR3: CASRGYRGAHYGYTF. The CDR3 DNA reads TGTGCCAGTAGGGGCTACAGGGGGGCTCACTATGGCTACACCTTC.

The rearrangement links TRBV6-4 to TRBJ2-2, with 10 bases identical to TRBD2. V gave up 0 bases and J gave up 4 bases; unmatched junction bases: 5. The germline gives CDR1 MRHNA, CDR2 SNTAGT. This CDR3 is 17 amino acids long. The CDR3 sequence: CASSDSASGSPTGELFF. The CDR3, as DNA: TGTGCCAGCAGTGACTCGGCTAGCGGGAGCCCCACCGGGGAGCTGTTTTTT.

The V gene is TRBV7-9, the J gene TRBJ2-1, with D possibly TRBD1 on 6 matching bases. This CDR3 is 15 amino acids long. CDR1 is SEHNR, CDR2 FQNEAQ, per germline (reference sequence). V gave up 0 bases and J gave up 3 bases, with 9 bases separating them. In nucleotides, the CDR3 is TGTGCCAGCAGCTTAGCGAGGACAGTCTACAATGAGCAGTTCTTC. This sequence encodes CASSLARTVYNEQFF.

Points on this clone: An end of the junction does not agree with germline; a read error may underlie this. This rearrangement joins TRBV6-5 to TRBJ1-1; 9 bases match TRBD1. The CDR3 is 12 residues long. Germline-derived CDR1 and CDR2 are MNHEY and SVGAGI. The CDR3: CASSYNRDRVGF. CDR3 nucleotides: TGTGCCAGCAGTTATAATAGGGACAGGGTGGGCTTT.

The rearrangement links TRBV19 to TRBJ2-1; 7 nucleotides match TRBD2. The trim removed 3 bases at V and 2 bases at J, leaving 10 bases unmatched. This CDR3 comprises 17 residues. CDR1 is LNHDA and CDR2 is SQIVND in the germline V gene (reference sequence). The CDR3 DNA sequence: TGTGCCAGTAGTATTCCCGGACCCGGGAGGACCTACAATGAGCAGTTCTTC. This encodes CASSIPGPGRTYNEQFF.

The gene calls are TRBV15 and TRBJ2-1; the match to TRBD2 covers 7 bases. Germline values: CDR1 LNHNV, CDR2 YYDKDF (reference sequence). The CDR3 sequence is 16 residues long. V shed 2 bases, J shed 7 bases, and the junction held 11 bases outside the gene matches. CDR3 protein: CATSRIGGGPGNEQFF. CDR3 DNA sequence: TGTGCCACCAGCAGAATCGGGGGAGGGCCGGGGAATGAGCAGTTCTTC.

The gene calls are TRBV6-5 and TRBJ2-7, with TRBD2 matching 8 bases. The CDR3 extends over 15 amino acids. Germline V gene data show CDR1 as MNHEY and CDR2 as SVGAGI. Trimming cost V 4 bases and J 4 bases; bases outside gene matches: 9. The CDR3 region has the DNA TGTGCCAGCAGTTTGATAGCGGGGTCCTTATACGAGCAGTACTTC. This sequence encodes CASSLIAGSLYEQYF.

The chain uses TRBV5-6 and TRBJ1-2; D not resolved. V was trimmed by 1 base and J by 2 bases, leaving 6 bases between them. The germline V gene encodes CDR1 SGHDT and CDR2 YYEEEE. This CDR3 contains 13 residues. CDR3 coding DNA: TGTGCCAGCAGCTTGCGAGGGAACTATGGCTACACCTTC. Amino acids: CASSLRGNYGYTF.

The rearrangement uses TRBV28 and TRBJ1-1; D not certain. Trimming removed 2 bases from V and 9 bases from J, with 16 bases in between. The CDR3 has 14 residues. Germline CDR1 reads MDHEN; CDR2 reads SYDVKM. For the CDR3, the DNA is TGTGCCAGCAGTTTAGCGGGAATTGGTGGCAAAGCTTTCTTT. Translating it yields CASSLAGIGGKAFF.

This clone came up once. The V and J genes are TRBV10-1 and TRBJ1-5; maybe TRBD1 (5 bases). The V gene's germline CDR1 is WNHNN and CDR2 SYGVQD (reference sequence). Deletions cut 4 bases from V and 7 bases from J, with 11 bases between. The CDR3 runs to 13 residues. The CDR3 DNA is TGCGCCAGCAGTGGCGGTTCAGGGCAGCCCCAGCATTTT. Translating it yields CASSGGSGQPQHF.

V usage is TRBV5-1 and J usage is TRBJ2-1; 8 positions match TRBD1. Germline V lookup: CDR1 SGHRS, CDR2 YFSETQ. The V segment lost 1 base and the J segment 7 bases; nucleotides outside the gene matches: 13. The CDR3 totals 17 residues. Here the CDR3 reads CASSLFAGGLFGNEQFF. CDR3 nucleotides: TGCGCCAGCAGCTTGTTTGCAGGGGGCCTATTCGGGAATGAGCAGTTCTTC.

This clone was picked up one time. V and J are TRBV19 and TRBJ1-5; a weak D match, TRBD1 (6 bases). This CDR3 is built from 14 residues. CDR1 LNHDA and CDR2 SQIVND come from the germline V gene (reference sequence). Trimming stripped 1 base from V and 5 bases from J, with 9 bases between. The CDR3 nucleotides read TGTGCCAGTAGTATAGTGACAGGTGATCAGCCCCAGCATTTT. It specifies CASSIVTGDQPQHF.

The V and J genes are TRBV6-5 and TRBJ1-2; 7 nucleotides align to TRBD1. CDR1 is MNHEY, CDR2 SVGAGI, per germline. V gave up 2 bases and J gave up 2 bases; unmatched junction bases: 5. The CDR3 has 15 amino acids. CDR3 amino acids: CASSYDGGGNYGYTF. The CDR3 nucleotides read TGTGCCAGCAGTTACGATGGAGGGGGCAACTATGGCTACACCTTC.

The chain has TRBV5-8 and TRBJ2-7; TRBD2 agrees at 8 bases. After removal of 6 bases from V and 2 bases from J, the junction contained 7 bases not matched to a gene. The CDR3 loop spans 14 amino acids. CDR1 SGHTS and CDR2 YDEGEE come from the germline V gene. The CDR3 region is CASTWAGGTYEQYF. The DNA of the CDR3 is TGTGCCAGCACCTGGGCGGGGGGAACCTACGAGCAGTACTTC.

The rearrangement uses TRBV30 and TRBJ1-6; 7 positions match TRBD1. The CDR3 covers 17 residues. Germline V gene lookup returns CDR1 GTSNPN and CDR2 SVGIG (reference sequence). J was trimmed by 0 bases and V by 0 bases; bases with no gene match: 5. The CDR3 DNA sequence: TGTGCCTGGAGTGTACAGGGGCTGAGCTCCTATAATTCACCCCTCCACTTT. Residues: CAWSVQGLSSYNSPLHF.

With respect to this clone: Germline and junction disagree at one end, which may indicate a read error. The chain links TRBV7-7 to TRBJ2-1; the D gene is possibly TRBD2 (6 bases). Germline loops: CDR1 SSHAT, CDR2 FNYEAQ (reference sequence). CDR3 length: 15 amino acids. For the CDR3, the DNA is TGTGCTAGCAGCCCCATCGCCGGGGGTCACAATGAGCAGTTCTTC. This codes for CASSPIAGGHNEQFF. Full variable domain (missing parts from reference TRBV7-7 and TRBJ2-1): GAGVSQSPRYKVTKRGQDVTLRCDPISSHATLYWYQQALGQGPEFLTYFNYEAQPDKSGLPSDRFSAERPEGSISTLTIQRTEQRDSAMYRCASSPIAGGHNEQFFGPGTRLTVL.

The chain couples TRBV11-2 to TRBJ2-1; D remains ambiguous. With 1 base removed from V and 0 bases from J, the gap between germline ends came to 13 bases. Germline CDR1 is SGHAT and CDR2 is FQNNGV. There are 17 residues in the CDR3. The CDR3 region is CASSLVFLASSYNEQFF. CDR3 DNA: TGTGCCAGCAGCTTAGTATTTCTTGCGAGCTCCTACAATGAGCAGTTCTTC.

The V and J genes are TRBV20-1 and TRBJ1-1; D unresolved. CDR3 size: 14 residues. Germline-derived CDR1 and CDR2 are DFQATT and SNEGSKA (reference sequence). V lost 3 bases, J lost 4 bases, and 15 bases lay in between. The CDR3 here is CSASSVRMVTEAFF. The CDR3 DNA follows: TGCAGTGCTAGTTCTGTGCGCATGGTCACTGAAGCTTTCTTT.

CDR3 loop: CASSYSTSGSGDTQYF. The DNA for the CDR3 is TGTGCCAGCAGTTACTCAACTAGCGGGAGCGGGGATACGCAGTATTTT. The rearrangement joins TRBV6-5 to TRBJ2-3; TRBD2 aligns across 11 bases. CDR1 MNHEY and CDR2 SVGAGI come from the germline V gene. The CDR3 extends over 16 amino acids. The junction had 5 bases not matched to a gene; V was cut back by 0 bases and J by 6 bases.

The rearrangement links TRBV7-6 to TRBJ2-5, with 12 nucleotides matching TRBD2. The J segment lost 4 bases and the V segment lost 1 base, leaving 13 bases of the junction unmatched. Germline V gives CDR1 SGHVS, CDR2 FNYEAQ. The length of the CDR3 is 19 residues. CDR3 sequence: CASSLGWRLAGARGETQYF. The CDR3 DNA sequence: TGTGCCAGCAGCTTAGGGTGGCGACTAGCGGGAGCTAGGGGAGAGACCCAGTACTTC.

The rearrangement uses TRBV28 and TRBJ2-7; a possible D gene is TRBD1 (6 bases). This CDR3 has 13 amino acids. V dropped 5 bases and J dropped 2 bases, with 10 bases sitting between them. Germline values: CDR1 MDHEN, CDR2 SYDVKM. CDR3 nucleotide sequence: TGTGCCAGCAGTCCGACAGGACCCTACGAGCAGTACTTC. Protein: CASSPTGPYEQYF.